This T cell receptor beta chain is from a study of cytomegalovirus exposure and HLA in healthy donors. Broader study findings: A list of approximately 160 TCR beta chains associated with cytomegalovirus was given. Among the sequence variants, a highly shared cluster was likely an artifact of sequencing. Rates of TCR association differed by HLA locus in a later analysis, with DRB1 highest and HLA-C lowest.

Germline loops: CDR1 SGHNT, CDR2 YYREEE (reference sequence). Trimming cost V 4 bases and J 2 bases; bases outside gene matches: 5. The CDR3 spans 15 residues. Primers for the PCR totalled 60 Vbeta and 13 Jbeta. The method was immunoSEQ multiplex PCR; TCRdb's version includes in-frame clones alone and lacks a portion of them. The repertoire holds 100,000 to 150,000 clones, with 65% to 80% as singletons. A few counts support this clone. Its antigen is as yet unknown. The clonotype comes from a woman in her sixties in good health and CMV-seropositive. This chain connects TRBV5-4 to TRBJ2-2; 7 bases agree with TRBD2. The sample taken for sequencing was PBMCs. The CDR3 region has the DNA TGTGCCAGCAGCGGGGGGGGATTTAACACCGGGGAGCTGTTTTTT. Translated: CASSGGGFNTGELFF.